The 2 T cell receptor beta chains below all came from one sample that was sequenced in a study of human T cells and chemical hapten exposure. From the RACE reads, TCRdb called clonotypes with MiXCR, one entry per CDR3 protein. Among 30,000 to 40,000 distinct CDR3 sequences listed, roughly 5% were seen once. Time point defined: healthy volunteer bleed at 6 weeks. RNA extraction used unfractionated whole blood as the source of total RNA. The sequencing input was whole blood. The receptors were sampled from a human donor in good health. Some clones in this sample may be carry-over from other donors' samples.

This clonotype has at least ten counts. The CDR3 DNA is TGTGCCAGCAGTTACGTGGCCCGGCAGCCCCAGCATTTT. It encodes CASSYVARQPQHF. The genes are TRBV6-2 or TRBV6-3 and TRBJ1-5; no definite D call. CDR3 length equals 13 residues. Germline assignment: CDR1 MNHEY and CDR2 SVGEGT. Between the trimmed V and J ends, which lost 2 bases and 7 bases, there was a span of 9 bases.

This clonotype was counted many times. This rearrangement joins TRBV20-1 to TRBJ2-2, with 10 bases lining up with TRBD2. The CDR3 totals 16 residues. V shed 3 bases and J 6 bases; nucleotides not matched to a gene: 10. Germline V CDR1 and CDR2: DFQATT, SNEGSKA (reference sequence). CDR3 in DNA: TGCAGTGCTAGTCCTCCGGGACTAGCGTGGGCCGGGGAGCTGTTTTTT. Translated, it gives CSASPPGLAWAGELFF.